The sequence of this TCR beta chain was determined in a study of shared clonotypes between healthy human individuals (dated by TCRdb to 2020 to 2022). With regard to the full study: The cohort included three men and a couple of women between 18 and 49 years of age. Between about 0.9 and 9 billion PBMCs per donor were obtained by leukapheresis. To increase sequencing depth and limit assay-specific biases, TCR repertoire library preparation and sequencing were carried out by different laboratories using diverse techniques. To estimate repertoire size and how much clonotypes are shared between individuals, the study performed deep sequencing of blood TCR repertoires from roughly five healthy adults. Per donor, three plates each were used for CD4 naive and CD4 memory, two for CD8 naive, and one for CD8 memory. What the research found in general, with its limitations: Higher generation probabilities were observed for clonotypes shared by all four sorted-subset donors than for non-shared clonotypes. Estimated clonotype richness was generally larger for naive than for memory subsets. Because the study included a small number of donors, the genetic and exposure-history diversity represented was limited. Incomplete sequencing was indicated by rarefaction of sorted-subset datasets, despite the large sequencing depth. Across a handful of donors, about 4.5% of naive CD4, around 3.5% of naive CD8, 2% to 2.5% of memory CD4, and 0.4% of memory CD8 clonotypes were shared. Only blood was sampled, and tissue TCR repertoires likely differ from those in blood. Based on pairwise subsampling, the degree of clonotype sharing among donors was expected to be affected by sequencing depth.

Healthy HIV-negative adults with no recently reported acute infections or vaccinations were included as donors. All donors were Caucasian adults living in Nashville, Tennessee, USA. CD4+ T cells were enriched by magnetic negative selection, after which naive cells were positively selected on CD45RA and the negative fraction was taken as the memory subset. Blood was obtained by leukapheresis, after which PBMCs were separated by Ficoll-Histopaque density gradient centrifugation and cryopreserved in liquid nitrogen vapor phase. Purity and quantity of every magnetically sorted T cell population were checked by analytical flow cytometry. Genomic DNA was isolated from each sorted fraction and quantified by UV absorbance on a Nanodrop 2000c. For this clone: The specificity of this receptor is unknown. The input lacks base qualities; no much larger clone sits a single base away.

V is reduced by 1 base and J by 4 bases, leaving a spacing of 9 bases between them. CDR1 and CDR2 (SSHAT, FNYEAQ) derive from the germline V gene (reference sequence). The CDR3 has 14 amino acids, counting the end cysteine and phenylalanine. Only the CDR3 DNA stays, 42 bases, in frame from base 1. Using the deep immunoSEQ assay, multiplex PCR amplified TCR CDR3 regions from genomic DNA. Extracted genomic DNA from each cell subset was distributed evenly across all wells of several immunoSEQ 96-well plates, and each plate was treated as a replicate. For sorted subsets, about 200 ng genomic DNA, equal to approximately 30,000 T cell genomes, was loaded into each replicate PCR. The purified libraries were quantified using a Qubit 3.0 fluorometer, sized with a Bioanalyzer 2100, and then quantified again using the KAPA Library Quantification kit. Every immunoSEQ 96-well plate was sequenced on a dedicated single-read 150-cycle Illumina NextSeq 550 flow cell. In the authors' own workflow: Because only junctional sequences without quality scores were contained in the immunoSEQ output, filtering matching that applied to full-length reads could not be performed. To assign V/J genes and CDR3, sequences were annotated against IMGT germline references using PyIR, a Python wrapper for IgBLAST v1.9. Reads were filtered out if the reads had weak V/J assignments (E-value above 1e-6), no CDR3, stop codons, out-of-frame junctions, or ambiguous translated residues. V3J clonotypes were defined as sequences sharing an identical inferred V gene, J gene, and CDR3 amino acid sequence. Percentage overlap between repertoires was calculated by dividing the number of shared unique clonotypes by the size of the smaller repertoire. Richness of each repertoire was evaluated using RTK rarefaction, the Chao1 estimator, and Recon v2.1 estimates of unobserved clonotypes. OLGA was used to compute generation probabilities for all TCRbeta clonotypes that the gDNA method yielded from a handful of donors. Here the immuneACCESS table is served through TCRdb, limited to in-frame sequences with V and J called. Missing clones are a known gap in these copies; in checked studies unresolved V genes cover under half, and the rest lacks a known reason. That table gives V, J and clone size, and the DNA gave D and trimming. The sample table holds approximately 2.1 million clones, of which more than 80% were seen once. Around 0.4% of the sample comes from the top ten.

Source material: naive CD4+ T cells from PBMCs. The sample's cell subset or site label, decoded: CD45RA+ positively selected. The sequence links TRBV7-7 to TRBJ2-3; the D gene remains uncertain. This receptor was identified in a man aged 18 to 29 in good health. Some clones in this sample may be carry-over from other donors' samples. The bases read TGTGCCAGCAGCTTAGGGGGTGGTGCAGATACGCAGTATTTT. It specifies CASSLGGGADTQYF.